Listed below are T cell receptor beta chains from one sample, sequenced in a study of cytomegalovirus exposure and HLA in healthy donors. Sequencing used immunoSEQ multiplex PCR; TCRdb keeps in-frame clones, though not all of them. The sample includes more than 95,000 clones, around 75% of them seen just once. Sequenced input: PBMCs. Every receptor here comes from a woman aged 50 to 60 in good health and CMV-seronegative. The CDR3 runs from the conserved cysteine through the conserved F or W. A D gene is named only where the DNA matches it firmly. A clone size is listed for some rows: how often the clone was seen (once, few, many), or a class if it is expanded.

d_call	v_call	cdr3_length	j_call	clone_size	cdr3_nt	cdr3_aa
.	TRBV28	14	TRBJ2-7	.	TGTGCCAGCAGTTCTTGGACAGAGGCCGGGGAGCAGTACTTC	CASSSWTEAGEQYF
.	TRBV11-2	16	TRBJ1-1	few	TGTGCCAGCAGCTTAGGGGCCGGGAATTCTGTCTTAGGATCTTTCTTT	CASSLGAGNSVLGSFF
TRBD2	TRBV7-9	16	TRBJ2-1	.	TGTGCCAGCAGCTTAGGCGCGGGAGGGAAGCAGGATGAGCAGTTCTTC	CASSLGAGGKQDEQFF
.	TRBV4-1	18	TRBJ1-2	few	TGCGCCAGCAGCCAAGTAGGTTCGGACGGGAAGACGAAGGAGGGCTACACCTTC	CASSQVGSDGKTKEGYTF
.	TRBV9	17	TRBJ2-1	.	TGTGCCAGCAGCGCACCGTTTACGGGGGAAGATTACAATGAGCAGTTCTTC	CASSAPFTGEDYNEQFF
.	TRBV30	14	TRBJ1-1	few	TGTGCCTGGAGTGTATCAGTCGGGGACACTGAAGCTTTCTTT	CAWSVSVGDTEAFF
TRBD2	TRBV4-1	15	TRBJ2-3	few	TGCGCCAGCAGCCAACTAGCGGGAGTGTTTGATACGCAGTATTTT	CASSQLAGVFDTQYF
.	TRBV18	14	TRBJ2-7	.	TGTGCCAGCTCACCCCCGACTATCTCCTACGAGCAGTACTTC	CASSPPTISYEQYF
.	TRBV6-1	15	TRBJ2-1	.	TGTGCCAGCGAACTAGCTCTGGGCTCCTACAATGAGCAGTTCTTC	CASELALGSYNEQFF
TRBD1	TRBV9	14	TRBJ1-1	.	TGTGCCAGCAGCGGAACAGGGGCCGGGGCTGAAGCTTTCTTT	CASSGTGAGAEAFF
.	TRBV7-9	12	TRBJ2-3	.	TGTTCCAGCAGCTCCCTCACAGATACGCAGTATTTT	CSSSSLTDTQYF
.	TRBV19	14	TRBJ2-3	.	TGTGCCAGCCTCGCGGCGGGGCCCACAGATACGCAGTATTTT	CASLAAGPTDTQYF
TRBD2	TRBV30	13	TRBJ2-7	.	TGTGCCTGGGACGGCGGGGGGCGATCCGAGCAGTACTTC	CAWDGGGRSEQYF
TRBD1	TRBV19	12	TRBJ2-1	.	TGTGCCAGTAGGGACAGGAACAATGAGCAGTTCTTC	CASRDRNNEQFF
.	TRBV30	17	TRBJ1-3	.	TGTGCCTGGACCCTACCGAGTCAGGGGAAACCGGGAAACACCATATATTTT	CAWTLPSQGKPGNTIYF
.	TRBV28	14	TRBJ1-5	.	TGTGCCATACATTTGGGGGGACGGAGCCAGCCCCAGCATTTT	CAIHLGGRSQPQHF
.	TRBV7-9	16	TRBJ2-5	few	TGTGCCAGCAGCTTATTGATAGACAGCGCGTTAGAGACCCAGTACTTC	CASSLLIDSALETQYF
.	TRBV7-8	14	TRBJ2-5	few	TGTGCCAGCAGAGACAGGACAAGTCGAGAGACCCAGTACTTC	CASRDRTSRETQYF
TRBD2	TRBV27	15	TRBJ2-3	few	TGTGCCAGCAGGGGGGCCGGGACTAGCGTGGATACGCAGTATTTT	CASRGAGTSVDTQYF
TRBD1	TRBV6-5	15	TRBJ2-2	few	TGTGCCAGCAATAAGGACAGGGGTTTCACCGGGGAGCTGTTTTTT	CASNKDRGFTGELFF
.	TRBV27	15	TRBJ2-7	.	TGTGCCAGCAGTTTTTTTCGGGACTCTCCGTACGAGCAGTACTTC	CASSFFRDSPYEQYF
TRBD1	TRBV5-4	14	TRBJ2-7	.	TGTGCCAGCAGCTTGCGGGACAGAGACTACGAGCAGTACTTC	CASSLRDRDYEQYF
.	TRBV7-7	14	TRBJ2-1	.	TGTGCTAGCAGCCCGGTGACGGGAGAGAATGAGCAGTTCTTC	CASSPVTGENEQFF
.	TRBV7-9	15	TRBJ2-2	.	TGTTCCAGCAGCTCCCATACTACGAACACCGGGGAGCTGTTTTTT	CSSSSHTTNTGELFF
.	TRBV7-9	16	TRBJ1-2	few	TGTGCCAGCAGCCCGTCGCGCGGTACGAGGGTTCGTGGCTACACCTTC	CASSPSRGTRVRGYTF
TRBD1	TRBV27	14	TRBJ2-2	.	TGTGCCAGCAGTTTGGGACAGTCCACCGGGGAGCTGTTTTTT	CASSLGQSTGELFF
.	TRBV27	15	TRBJ1-4	once	TGTGCCAGCAGTCAAAACTCTCTAGAGAGTGAAAAACTGTTTTTT	CASSQNSLESEKLFF
TRBD1	TRBV9	14	TRBJ1-1	once	TGTGCCAGCAGCTCCGACAGGGGAGTAACTGAAGCTTTCTTT	CASSSDRGVTEAFF
TRBD2	TRBV28	14	TRBJ2-7	.	TGTGCCAGCAGTTTTAGCGGGATCGCCTACGAGCAGTACTTC	CASSFSGIAYEQYF
.	TRBV7-2	13	TRBJ2-5	.	TGTGCCAGCAGATCGACAGGACAAGAGACCCAGTACTTC	CASRSTGQETQYF
TRBD2	TRBV9	14	TRBJ2-3	few	TGTGCCAGCAGCGCCCGACTAGCGTCAGATACGCAGTATTTT	CASSARLASDTQYF
TRBD2	TRBV29-1	16	TRBJ2-1	.	TGCAGCGTGGACGGGATACTAGCGGGAGGACCGAATGAGCAGTTCTTC	CSVDGILAGGPNEQFF
TRBD1	TRBV7-9	15	TRBJ2-1	.	TGTGCCAGCAGCTTAGCGAGGACAGGATTGGATGAGCAGTTCTTC	CASSLARTGLDEQFF
.	TRBV7-6	13	TRBJ2-7	.	TGTGCCAGCAGCTTAGTCGAGCCCTACGAGCAGTACTTC	CASSLVEPYEQYF
TRBD2	TRBV11-1	15	TRBJ2-7	.	TGTGCCAGCAGCTCAATAGCGGGGAGCTCCTACGAGCAGTACTTC	CASSSIAGSSYEQYF
.	TRBV28	12	TRBJ2-5	.	TGTGCCAGCAGTTCGGTCCAAGAGACCCAGTACTTC	CASSSVQETQYF
.	TRBV30	15	TRBJ2-1	.	TGTGCCTGGAGTGCCCTTGGAGGCGATAGGTATGAGCAGTTCTTC	CAWSALGGDRYEQFF
.	TRBV7-9	13	TRBJ2-7	.	TGTGCCAGCAGCTTAGTACACTACTACGAGCAGTACTTC	CASSLVHYYEQYF
.	TRBV28	14	TRBJ1-2	.	TGTGCCAGCAGCCGCCAGGGCAGCTCATATGGCTACACCTTC	CASSRQGSSYGYTF
.	TRBV6-5	16	TRBJ2-7	.	TGTGCCTGCAGCTACGCGGGGGGGACAGGGGCCCACGAGCAGTACTTC	CACSYAGGTGAHEQYF
TRBD1	TRBV5-4	16	TRBJ2-4	.	TGTGCCAGCAGCGAAACAGGGGTGGGGGCCAAAAACATTCAGTACTTC	CASSETGVGAKNIQYF
TRBD1	TRBV28	12	TRBJ1-2	.	TGTGCCAGCGACGGACAGGGGGCTGACTACACCTTC	CASDGQGADYTF
TRBD1	TRBV7-9	13	TRBJ1-2	.	TGTGCCAGCAGCTTAATGGACAGGGATGGCTACACCTTC	CASSLMDRDGYTF
TRBD2	TRBV29-1	13	TRBJ2-1	.	TGCACCCTCCGGACTAGCGGGAGGAATGAGCAGTTCTTC	CTLRTSGRNEQFF
.	TRBV27	13	TRBJ1-1	few	TGTGCCAGCATTAACAGGGTGTTGGGTGAAGCTTTCTTT	CASINRVLGEAFF
.	TRBV1	16	TRBJ2-1	.	TGCACCAGCAGCCACCTAGGGACTAGCGGGAACAATGAGCAGTTCTTC	CTSSHLGTSGNNEQFF
TRBD1	TRBV9	15	TRBJ2-3	.	TGTGCCAGCAGCGTAGTGAGGGGGCGGACAGATACGCAGTATTTT	CASSVVRGRTDTQYF
.	TRBV7-2	14	TRBJ2-7	.	TGTGCCAGCAGCTTACAGGTCGAGGGTTACGAGCAGTACTTC	CASSLQVEGYEQYF
TRBD2	TRBV7-2	14	TRBJ2-5	.	TGTGCCAGCAGCCCCGGGACTAGCGGAGAGACCCAGTACTTC	CASSPGTSGETQYF
TRBD2	TRBV10-3	15	TRBJ2-7	.	TGTGCCATCAGTGGGGGAGGGAGGTTCTCATTCGAGCAGTACTTC	CAISGGGRFSFEQYF
.	TRBV6-5	12	TRBJ2-7	.	TGTGCCAGCAGGCCGGCGGCATACGAGCAGTACTTC	CASRPAAYEQYF
TRBD2	TRBV18	21	TRBJ2-3	.	TGTGCCAGCTCACCACCGGGACTAGCGACCCAACAATGGAGTTTGACAGATACGCAGTATTTT	CASSPPGLATQQWSLTDTQYF
TRBD2	TRBV6-5	14	TRBJ2-5	few	TGTGCCACCGGTACATCACTAGCGATCGAGACCCAGTACTTC	CATGTSLAIETQYF
.	TRBV10-3	13	TRBJ2-5	.	TGTGCCATCAGTGTACGTGGGGAGGAGACCCAGTACTTC	CAISVRGEETQYF
.	TRBV30	16	TRBJ2-2	.	TGTGCCTGGAGTGTACTGAGGACAGTGAACACCGGGGAGCTGTTTTTT	CAWSVLRTVNTGELFF
TRBD1	TRBV28	17	TRBJ1-2	.	TGTGCCAGCAGTTTGCCGGGACAGCCCCAATTTAACTATGGCTACACCTTC	CASSLPGQPQFNYGYTF
TRBD2	TRBV15	11	TRBJ2-7	.	TGTGCCACCAGCGGGGGACTAGAGCAGTACTTC	CATSGGLEQYF
.	TRBV29-1	12	TRBJ2-7	.	TGCAGCGCTGAGGACACAGGGAACGAGCAGTACTTC	CSAEDTGNEQYF
TRBD2	TRBV10-3	14	TRBJ2-7	.	TGTGCCATCAGGCAGCGGGAGGAATCCTACGAGCAGTACTTC	CAIRQREESYEQYF